There are many counts of the clone carrying this T cell receptor (beta chain). CDR1 and CDR2 from the germline V gene are MNHNS and SASEGT. The germline V and J ends were trimmed by 3 bases and 3 bases, with 3 bases remaining between them. The CDR3 has 11 amino acids. The data were taken from a study of blood T cell repertoires in COVID-19. Overall study: Researchers got acute and convalescent COVID-19 samples from the United States, Italy and Spain.

Authors' methods: Reference gene primers were amplified, and this amplification served to estimate nucleated cell counts. The repertoire was sequenced with immunoSEQ multiplex PCR; TCRdb's copy has only in-frame clones and lacks some. That table is the source of V, J and clone size, and D and trimming were worked out from the DNA. The sample includes 70,000 to 95,000 clones, almost 80% of them seen just once. The sample comprised peripheral blood. The chain is built from TRBV6-1 and TRBJ2-7; D gene uncertain. This TCR came from a human donor in a cohort sampled during active COVID-19. The DNA for the CDR3 is TGTGCCAGCAGTGATAACTACGAGCAGTACTTC. Protein sequence: CASSDNYEQYF.